The 18 T cell receptor beta chains below come from one sample, sequenced in a study of blood T cell repertoires in COVID-19. The table came from immunoSEQ multiplex PCR; TCRdb's copy has only in-frame clones and leaves some out. The sample lists about 230,000 clones; roughly 80% were seen once. Input material: peripheral blood. All receptors come from a woman older than 75 with acute or convalescent COVID-19.

This clone was seen only a few times. The V gene is TRBV7-9, the J gene TRBJ2-7; D not certain. CDR1 SEHNR and CDR2 FQNEAQ come from the germline V gene (reference sequence). The V end lost 3 bases, the J end lost 6 bases, and 9 bases lay between the germline ends. The CDR3 covers 12 residues. CDR3 protein: CASSLGRGEQYF. CDR3 bases: TGTGCCAGCAGCTTGGGTCGAGGCGAGCAGTACTTC.

The chain is built from TRBV19 and TRBJ2-7; tentatively, D is TRBD1 (5 bases). Trimming pared 5 bases from V and 0 bases from J, leaving 14 bases between. The germline V gene has CDR1 LNHDA and CDR2 SQIVND (reference sequence). The CDR3 is 15 residues long. CDR3 sequence (DNA): TGTGCCAGTAGTCACCAGGGCCCAAGCTCCTACGAGCAGTACTTC. Translated: CASSHQGPSSYEQYF.

The V gene is TRBV19, the J gene TRBJ1-2; maybe TRBD1 (5 bases). CDR1 is LNHDA, CDR2 SQIVND, per germline (reference sequence). The CDR3 runs to 12 residues. Trimming removed 5 bases at V and 8 bases at J, with 12 bases between. The chain's CDR3 is CASSQGIGGYTF. CDR3 nucleotides: TGTGCCAGTAGTCAGGGAATAGGCGGCTACACCTTC.

The rearrangement joins TRBV27 to TRBJ1-6; possible D gene TRBD1, 5 bases. The V end lost 5 bases, the J end lost 5 bases, and 19 bases lay between the germline ends. This CDR3 is 17 amino acids long. Looked up from germline, CDR1 is MNHEY and CDR2 is SMNVEV (reference sequence). The CDR3 bases are TGTGCCAGCAGTCCCCGACCCAGGGCGGTAAATAATTCACCCCTCCACTTT. This encodes CASSPRPRAVNNSPLHF.

The CDR3 spells CASSVTSGATDTQYF. CDR3 sequence (DNA): TGTGCCAGCAGCGTAACTAGCGGGGCCACAGATACGCAGTATTTT. The chain has TRBV9 and TRBJ2-3; 10 bases fit TRBD2. Germline trimming cut 1 base from V and 2 bases from J; bases unmatched to any gene: 1. CDR1 and CDR2 (germline): SGDLS, YYNGEE. The CDR3 sequence is 15 residues long.

CDR3 sequence: CASREDGGEQFF. The CDR3 DNA reads TGTGCCAGTAGGGAGGACGGCGGTGAGCAGTTCTTC. This chain connects TRBV19 to TRBJ2-1, with D perhaps TRBD2 (5 bases). The CDR3 is 12 amino acids. Trimming shortened V by 6 bases and J by 9 bases, and 12 bases separated the two germline ends. Looked up from germline, CDR1 is LNHDA and CDR2 is SQIVND (reference sequence).

This clone was seen just once. V usage is TRBV11-2 and J usage is TRBJ1-4; D is ambiguous. Trimming removed 1 base at V and 8 bases at J, with 8 bases between. Looked up from germline, CDR1 is SGHAT and CDR2 is FQNNGV. The CDR3 loop spans 13 amino acids. CDR3 bases: TGTGCCAGCAGCTTAGGCGGGCTCGAAAAACTGTTTTTT. The encoded protein is CASSLGGLEKLFF.

This chain links TRBV6-5 with TRBJ1-2, with TRBD1 matching over 9 bases. Germline loops: CDR1 MNHEY, CDR2 SVGAGI. V lost 6 bases to trimming and J lost 7 bases; unmatched junction nucleotides: 6. CDR3 length: 13 residues. The CDR3 loop reads CASRRDREGGYTF. As DNA, the CDR3 is TGTGCCAGCAGACGGGACAGGGAGGGTGGCTACACCTTC.

The chain links TRBV9 to TRBJ2-3; the D gene is possibly TRBD2 (5 bases). Deletions cut 0 bases from V and 1 base from J, with 12 bases between. The CDR3 runs to 16 residues. Germline lookup yields CDR1 SGDLS and CDR2 YYNGEE. The CDR3 nucleotides read TGTGCCAGCAGCGTAGCTGGGCTAGCCGGCACAGATACGCAGTATTTT. Translated, it gives CASSVAGLAGTDTQYF.

About this clone: An end of the junction does not agree with germline; a read error may underlie this. This chain uses TRBV5-1 with TRBJ1-2; TRBD1 aligns across 8 bases. The germline V gene has CDR1 SGHRS and CDR2 YFSETQ. The CDR3 is made up of 15 amino acids. In DNA, the CDR3 is TGCGCCAGCAGCACACCTGGACAGGGAAACTACGGCTACACCTTC. It encodes CASSTPGQGNYGYTF.

V gene TRBV23-1 combines with J gene TRBJ2-7, with 12 nucleotides matching TRBD2. TRBV23-1 is placed among ORFs of uncertain function. The CDR3 is 14 amino acids. J was trimmed by 1 base and V by 5 bases; bases with no gene match: 0. In DNA form, the CDR3 reads TGCGCCAGCAGTACTAGCGGGAGGTCCTACGAGCAGTACTTC. Translating gives CASSTSGRSYEQYF.

The chain employs TRBV5-6 and TRBJ1-1, with D perhaps matching TRBD1 (6 bases). Trimming pared 3 bases from V and 6 bases from J, leaving 15 bases between. Looked up from germline, CDR1 is SGHDT and CDR2 is YYEEEE. There are 14 residues in the CDR3. CDR3 coding DNA: TGTGCCAGCAGCTCGTCCAGGGGTCGGCCTGAAGCTTTCTTT. It is translated as CASSSSRGRPEAFF.

The J gene is TRBJ2-1, the V gene TRBV7-6; 7 nucleotides align to TRBD2. After removal of 5 bases from V and 3 bases from J, the junction contained 7 bases not matched to a gene. The CDR3 covers 15 residues. Germline assignment: CDR1 SGHVS and CDR2 FNYEAQ. The CDR3 loop reads CASSQRGQLYNEQFF. The CDR3 coding sequence is TGTGCCAGCAGCCAGCGGGGCCAACTCTACAATGAGCAGTTCTTC.

The rearrangement links TRBV5-1 to TRBJ2-3; 8 bases are a match to TRBD2. Trimming cost V 6 bases and J 4 bases; bases outside gene matches: 7. This CDR3 is 14 amino acids long. CDR1 is SGHRS, CDR2 YFSETQ, per germline. CDR3 DNA sequence: TGCGCCAGCATGAGCGGGAGTACGCCAGATACGCAGTATTTT. This encodes CASMSGSTPDTQYF.

The chain combines TRBV11-3 with TRBJ2-2; D remains unclear. The CDR3 has 14 residues. The germline gives CDR1 SGHNT, CDR2 YENEEA. V gave up 4 bases and J gave up 6 bases, with 12 bases separating them. CDR3: CASSSGSTPGELFF. CDR3 sequence (DNA): TGTGCCAGCAGCTCCGGGTCTACCCCCGGGGAGCTGTTTTTT.

The rearrangement uses TRBV7-8 and TRBJ2-3; 15 nucleotides line up with TRBD2. In germline, CDR1 is SGHVS, CDR2 FQNEAQ. The CDR3 runs to 14 residues. Germline trimming cut 2 bases from V and 14 bases from J; bases unmatched to any gene: 5. The CDR3 reads CASSLRTSGGVRYF. The CDR3 DNA reads TGTGCCAGCAGCTTACGGACTAGCGGGGGGGTTAGGTATTTT.

The V gene is TRBV10-3, the J gene TRBJ2-7, with D perhaps TRBD2 (5 bases). V lost 0 bases to trimming and J lost 0 bases, with 12 bases between them. This CDR3 is 16 amino acids long. Germline CDR1 ENHRY, CDR2 SYGVKD. The CDR3 region is CAISESSRALSYEQYF. The CDR3 nucleotides are TGTGCCATCAGTGAGTCCTCGCGGGCCCTCTCCTACGAGCAGTACTTC.

The chain carries TRBV7-2 and TRBJ1-1; D possibly corresponds to TRBD1 (5 bases). From germline, CDR1 is SGHTA and CDR2 FQGNSA. CDR3 size: 15 residues. Trimming took off 1 base at V and 1 base at J, with 10 bases between the two ends. CDR3 coding DNA: TGTGCCAGCAGCTTAGAGGCAGGGTCGAACACTGAAGCTTTCTTT. Its protein product is CASSLEAGSNTEAFF.